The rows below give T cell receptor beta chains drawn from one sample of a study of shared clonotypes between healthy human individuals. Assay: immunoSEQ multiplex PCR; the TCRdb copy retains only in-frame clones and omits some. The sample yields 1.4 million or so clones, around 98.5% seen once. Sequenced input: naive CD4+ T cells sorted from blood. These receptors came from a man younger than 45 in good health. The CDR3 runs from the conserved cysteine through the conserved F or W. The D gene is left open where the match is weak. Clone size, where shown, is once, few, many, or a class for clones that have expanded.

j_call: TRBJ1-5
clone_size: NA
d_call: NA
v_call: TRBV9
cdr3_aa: CASSDREGLDQPQHF
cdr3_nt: TGTGCCAGCAGCGATAGAGAGGGGCTAGATCAGCCCCAGCATTTT

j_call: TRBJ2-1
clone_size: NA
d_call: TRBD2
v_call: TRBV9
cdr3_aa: CASSGASAGVTYNEQFF
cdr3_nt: TGTGCCAGCAGCGGCGCCTCAGCGGGAGTCACCTACAATGAGCAGTTCTTC

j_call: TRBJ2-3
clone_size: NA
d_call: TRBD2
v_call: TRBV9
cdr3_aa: CASSSPSGSTDTQYF
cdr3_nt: TGTGCCAGCAGCTCCCCTAGCGGCAGCACAGATACGCAGTATTTT

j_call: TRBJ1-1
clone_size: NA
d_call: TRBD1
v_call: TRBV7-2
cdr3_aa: CASSLVGGSGTEAFF
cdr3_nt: TGTGCCAGCAGCTTAGTAGGGGGCTCGGGCACTGAAGCTTTCTTT

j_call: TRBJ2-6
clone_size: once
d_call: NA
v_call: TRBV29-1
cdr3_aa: CSVNSDSGANVLTF
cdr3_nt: TGCAGCGTTAACAGCGACTCTGGGGCCAACGTCCTGACTTTC

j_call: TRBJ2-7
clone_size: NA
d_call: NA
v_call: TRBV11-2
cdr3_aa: CASSLSQTRYEQYF
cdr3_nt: TGTGCCAGCAGCTTATCACAGACCCGCTACGAGCAGTACTTC

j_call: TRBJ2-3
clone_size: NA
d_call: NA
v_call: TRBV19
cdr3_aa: CASSLLAASTDTQYF
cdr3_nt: TGTGCCAGTAGTTTACTAGCCGCTAGCACAGATACGCAGTATTTT

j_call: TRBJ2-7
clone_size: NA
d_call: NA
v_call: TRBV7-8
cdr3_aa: CASSLVTGTSYEQYF
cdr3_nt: TGTGCCAGCAGCTTAGTGACCGGGACTTCCTACGAGCAGTACTTC

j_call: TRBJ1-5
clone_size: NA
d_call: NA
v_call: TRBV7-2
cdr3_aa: CASSLNQASPQHF
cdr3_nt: TGTGCCAGCAGCTTAAACCAGGCCAGCCCCCAGCATTTT

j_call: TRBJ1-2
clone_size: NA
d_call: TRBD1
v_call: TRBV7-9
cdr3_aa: CASSPSRDRDYGYTF
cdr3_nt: TGTGCCAGCAGCCCAAGTAGGGACAGAGACTATGGCTACACCTTC

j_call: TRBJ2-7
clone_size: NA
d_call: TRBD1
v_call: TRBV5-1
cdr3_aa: CASSGDRGYEQYF
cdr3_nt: TGCGCCAGCAGCGGAGACAGGGGCTACGAGCAGTACTTC

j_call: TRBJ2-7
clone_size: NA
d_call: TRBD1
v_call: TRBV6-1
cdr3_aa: CASSAWGQGASRDYEQYF
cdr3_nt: TGTGCCAGCAGTGCGTGGGGACAGGGGGCTTCTCGGGACTACGAGCAGTACTTC

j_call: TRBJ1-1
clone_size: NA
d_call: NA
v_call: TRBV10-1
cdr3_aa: CASSESGRGEAFF
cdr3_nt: TGCGCCAGCAGTGAGTCTGGTAGAGGTGAAGCTTTCTTT

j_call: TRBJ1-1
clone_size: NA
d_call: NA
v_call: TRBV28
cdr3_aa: CASSFGGPTGLTEAFF
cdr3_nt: TGTGCCAGCAGTTTCGGGGGGCCTACGGGCTTGACTGAAGCTTTCTTT

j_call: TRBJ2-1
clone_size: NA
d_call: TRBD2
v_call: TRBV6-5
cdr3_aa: CGTRASGSLYNEQFF
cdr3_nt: TGTGGGACGCGGGCTAGCGGGAGTCTTTACAATGAGCAGTTCTTC

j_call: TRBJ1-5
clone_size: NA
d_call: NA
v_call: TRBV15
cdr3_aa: CATSRGGRNQPQHF
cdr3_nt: TGTGCCACCAGCAGGGGGGGTAGGAATCAGCCCCAGCATTTT

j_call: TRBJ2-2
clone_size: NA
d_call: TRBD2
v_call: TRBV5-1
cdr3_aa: CASRTSPAGELFF
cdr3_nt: TGCGCCAGCCGGACTAGTCCCGCCGGGGAGCTGTTTTTT

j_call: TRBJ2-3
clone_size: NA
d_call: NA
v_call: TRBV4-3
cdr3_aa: CASSQDRLAFPDTQYF
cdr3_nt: TGCGCCAGCAGCCAAGATAGGCTAGCATTCCCAGATACGCAGTATTTT

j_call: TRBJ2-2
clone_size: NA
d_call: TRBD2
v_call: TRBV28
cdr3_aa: CASSLWQGVKREGGELFF
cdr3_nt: TGTGCCAGCAGTTTATGGCAGGGTGTGAAGCGGGAAGGCGGGGAGCTGTTTTTT

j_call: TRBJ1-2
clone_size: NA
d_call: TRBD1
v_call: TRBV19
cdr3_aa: CASRPGTANYGYTF
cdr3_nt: TGTGCCAGTAGACCCGGGACAGCTAACTATGGCTACACCTTC

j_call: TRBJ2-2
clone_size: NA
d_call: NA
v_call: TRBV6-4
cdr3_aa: CASSQTGGAIGELFF
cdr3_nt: TGTGCCAGCAGCCAAACGGGGGGCGCAATCGGGGAGCTGTTTTTT

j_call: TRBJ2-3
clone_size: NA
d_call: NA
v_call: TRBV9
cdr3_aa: CASSVAGGTTDTQYF
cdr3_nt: TGTGCCAGCAGCGTAGCTGGGGGAACCACAGATACGCAGTATTTT

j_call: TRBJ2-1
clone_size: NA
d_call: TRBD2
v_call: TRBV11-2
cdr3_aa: CASSHSGRGWNEQFF
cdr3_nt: TGTGCCAGCAGCCATAGCGGGAGAGGTTGGAATGAGCAGTTCTTC

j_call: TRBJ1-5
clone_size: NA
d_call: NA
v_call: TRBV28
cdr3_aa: CASSQRRVTGRLNQPQHF
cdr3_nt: TGTGCCAGCAGTCAAAGGCGGGTAACAGGGAGACTCAATCAGCCCCAGCATTTT

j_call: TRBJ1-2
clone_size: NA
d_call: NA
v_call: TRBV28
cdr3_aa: CASSLRTLFQNYGYTF
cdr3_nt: TGTGCCAGCAGTTTAAGGACGCTGTTTCAGAACTATGGCTACACCTTC

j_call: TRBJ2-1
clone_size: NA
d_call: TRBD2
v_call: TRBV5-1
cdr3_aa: CASSLVGGSNSDEQFF
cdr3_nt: TGCGCCAGCAGCTTGGTAGGCGGGAGCAATTCGGATGAGCAGTTCTTC

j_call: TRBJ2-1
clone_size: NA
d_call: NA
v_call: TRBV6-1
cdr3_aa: CASSRDLDNEQFF
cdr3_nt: TGTGCCAGCAGCCGGGACTTAGACAATGAGCAGTTCTTC

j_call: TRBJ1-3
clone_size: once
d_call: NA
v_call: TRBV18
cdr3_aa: CASSSLSGRSSGNTIYF
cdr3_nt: TGTGCCAGCTCATCATTGAGCGGACGGTCCTCTGGAAACACCATATATTTT

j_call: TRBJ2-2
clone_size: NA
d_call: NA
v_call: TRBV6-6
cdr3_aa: CASSYSAWTGELFF
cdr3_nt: TGTGCCAGCAGTTACTCTGCCTGGACCGGGGAGCTGTTTTTT

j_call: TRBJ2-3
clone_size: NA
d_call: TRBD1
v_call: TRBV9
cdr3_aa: CASSITGTGGGTDTQYF
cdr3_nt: TGTGCCAGCAGCATAACCGGGACAGGGGGCGGCACAGATACGCAGTATTTT

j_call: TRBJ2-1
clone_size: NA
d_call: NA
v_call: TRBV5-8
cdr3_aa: CASSFVAGALSYNEQFF
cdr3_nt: TGTGCCAGCAGCTTCGTGGCAGGGGCCTTATCCTACAATGAGCAGTTCTTC

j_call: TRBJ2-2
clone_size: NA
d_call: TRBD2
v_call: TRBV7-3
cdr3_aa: CASSPPGLAGGHGELFF
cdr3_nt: TGTGCCAGCAGCCCTCCGGGACTAGCGGGAGGGCACGGGGAGCTGTTTTTT

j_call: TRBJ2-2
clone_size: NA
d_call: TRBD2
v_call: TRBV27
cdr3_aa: CASSLRRGGLANTGELFF
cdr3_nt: TGTGCCAGCAGTTTAAGGCGGGGGGGCCTCGCGAACACCGGGGAGCTGTTTTTT

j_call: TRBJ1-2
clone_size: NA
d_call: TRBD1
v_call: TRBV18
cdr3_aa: CASSPGTGGYYGYTF
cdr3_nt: TGTGCCAGCTCACCCGGGACAGGAGGGTACTATGGCTACACCTTC

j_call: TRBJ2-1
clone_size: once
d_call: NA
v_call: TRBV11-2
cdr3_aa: CASSLLERRGGYNEQFF
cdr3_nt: TGTGCCAGCAGCTTGCTGGAGCGGAGGGGGGGCTACAATGAGCAGTTCTTC

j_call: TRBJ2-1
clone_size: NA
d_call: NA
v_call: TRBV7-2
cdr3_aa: CASSLTEAYNEQFF
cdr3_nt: TGTGCCAGCAGCTTAACTGAGGCCTACAATGAGCAGTTCTTC

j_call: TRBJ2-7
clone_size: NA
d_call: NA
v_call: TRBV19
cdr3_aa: CASSIGPPRQVSYEQYF
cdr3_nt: TGTGCCAGTAGTATAGGTCCCCCGAGGCAGGTCTCCTACGAGCAGTACTTC

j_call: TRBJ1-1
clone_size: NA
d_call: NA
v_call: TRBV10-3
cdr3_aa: CAISEGQTEAFF
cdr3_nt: TGTGCCATCAGTGAAGGACAGACTGAAGCTTTCTTT

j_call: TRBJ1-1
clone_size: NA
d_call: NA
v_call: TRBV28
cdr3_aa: CASSAPGREDEAFF
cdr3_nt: TGTGCCAGCAGTGCCCCGGGGCGAGAGGATGAAGCTTTCTTT

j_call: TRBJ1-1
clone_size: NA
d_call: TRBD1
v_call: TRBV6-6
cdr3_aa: CATVGTGFTTEAFF
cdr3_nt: TGTGCCACAGTGGGGACAGGGTTTACCACTGAAGCTTTCTTT

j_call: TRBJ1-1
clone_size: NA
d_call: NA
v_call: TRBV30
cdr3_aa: CAWSGTGTEAFF
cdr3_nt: TGTGCCTGGTCCGGGACGGGAACTGAAGCTTTCTTT

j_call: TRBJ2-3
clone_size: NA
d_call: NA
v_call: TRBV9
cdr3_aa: CASSEQQGTRGITDTQYF
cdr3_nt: TGTGCCAGCAGCGAGCAACAGGGGACTAGGGGTATCACAGATACGCAGTATTTT

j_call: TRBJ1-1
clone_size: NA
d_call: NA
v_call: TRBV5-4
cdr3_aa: CASTRTGSSMNTEAFF
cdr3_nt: TGTGCCAGCACCCGAACAGGGTCTAGCATGAACACTGAAGCTTTCTTT

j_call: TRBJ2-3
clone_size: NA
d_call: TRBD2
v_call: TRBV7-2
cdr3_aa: CASSRHSGRRTDTQYF
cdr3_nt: TGTGCCAGCAGCCGACATAGCGGGAGGCGCACAGATACGCAGTATTTT

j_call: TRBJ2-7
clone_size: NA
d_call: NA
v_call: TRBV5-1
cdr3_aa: CATSQGTSYEQYF
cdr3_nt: TGCGCCACCTCGCAGGGGACTTCCTACGAGCAGTACTTC

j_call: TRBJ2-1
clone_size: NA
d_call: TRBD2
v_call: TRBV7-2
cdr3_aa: CASSWGLAGSYNEQFF
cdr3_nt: TGTGCCAGCAGCTGGGGACTAGCGGGATCCTACAATGAGCAGTTCTTC

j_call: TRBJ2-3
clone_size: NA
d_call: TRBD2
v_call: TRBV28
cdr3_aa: CASSLAGVVDTQYF
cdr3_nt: TGTGCCAGCAGTCTAGCGGGAGTAGTGGATACGCAGTATTTT

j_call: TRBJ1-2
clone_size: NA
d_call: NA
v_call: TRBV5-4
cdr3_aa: CASSLPSRREGTYGYTF
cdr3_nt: TGTGCCAGCAGCTTGCCCTCCCGCAGGGAGGGCACCTATGGCTACACCTTC

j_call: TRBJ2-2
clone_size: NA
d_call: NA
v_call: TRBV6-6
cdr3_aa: CASSYAAGYTGELFF
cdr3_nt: TGTGCCAGCAGTTACGCGGCGGGATACACCGGGGAGCTGTTTTTT

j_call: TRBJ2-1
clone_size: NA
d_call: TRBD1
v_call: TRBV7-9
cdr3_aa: CASSDRQGASYNEQFF
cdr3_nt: TGTGCCAGCAGCGACAGACAGGGGGCTTCCTACAATGAGCAGTTCTTC

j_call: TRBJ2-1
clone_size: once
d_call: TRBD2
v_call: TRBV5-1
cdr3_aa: CASSFHRVEGLAGRGGAYNEQFF
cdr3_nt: TGCGCCAGCAGCTTCCACCGGGTAGAGGGACTAGCGGGACGAGGCGGGGCTTACAATGAGCAGTTCTTC

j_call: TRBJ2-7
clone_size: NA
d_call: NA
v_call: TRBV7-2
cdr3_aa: CASSFLASYEQYF
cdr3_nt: TGTGCCAGCAGCTTTCTCGCGTCTTACGAGCAGTACTTC

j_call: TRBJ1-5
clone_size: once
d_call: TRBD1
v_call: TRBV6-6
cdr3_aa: CASSRQGDQPQHF
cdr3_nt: TGTGCCAGCAGTCGACAGGGGGATCAGCCCCAGCATTTT

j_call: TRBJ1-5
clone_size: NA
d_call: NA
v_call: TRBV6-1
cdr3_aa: CASSEGRLGSNQPQHF
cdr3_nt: TGTGCCAGCAGTGAAGGTAGGCTGGGAAGCAATCAGCCCCAGCATTTT

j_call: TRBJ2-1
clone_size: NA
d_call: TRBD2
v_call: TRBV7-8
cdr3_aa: CASSHPRLAGIYNEQFF
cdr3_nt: TGTGCCAGCAGCCACCCCCGACTAGCGGGAATCTACAATGAGCAGTTCTTC